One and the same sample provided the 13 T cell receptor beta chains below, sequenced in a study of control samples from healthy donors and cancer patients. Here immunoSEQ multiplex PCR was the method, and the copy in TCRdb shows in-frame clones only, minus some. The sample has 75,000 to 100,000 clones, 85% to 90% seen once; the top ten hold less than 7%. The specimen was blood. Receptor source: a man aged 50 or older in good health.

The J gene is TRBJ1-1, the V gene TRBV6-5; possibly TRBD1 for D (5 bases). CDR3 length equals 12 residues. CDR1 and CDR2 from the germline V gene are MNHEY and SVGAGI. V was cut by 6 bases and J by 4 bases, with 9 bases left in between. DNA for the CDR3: TGTGCCAGCAGGACAGATATCACTGAAGCTTTCTTT. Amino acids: CASRTDITEAFF.

The DNA of the CDR3 is TGTGCCAGCAGTGAGGTATCTCTAACTGAGAACACCGGGGAGCTGTTTTTT. This gives the protein CASSEVSLTENTGELFF. The rearrangement links TRBV2 to TRBJ2-2; D ambiguous. V lost 3 bases, J lost 1 base, and 15 bases lay in between. The CDR3 runs to 17 residues. From germline, CDR1 is SNHLY and CDR2 FYNNEI.

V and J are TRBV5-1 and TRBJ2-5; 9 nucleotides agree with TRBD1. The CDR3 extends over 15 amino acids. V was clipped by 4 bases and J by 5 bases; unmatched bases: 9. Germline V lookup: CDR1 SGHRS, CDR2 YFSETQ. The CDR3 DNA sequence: TGCGCCAGCAGCATCGCCGGGACAGGGAAGGAGACCCAGTACTTC. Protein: CASSIAGTGKETQYF.

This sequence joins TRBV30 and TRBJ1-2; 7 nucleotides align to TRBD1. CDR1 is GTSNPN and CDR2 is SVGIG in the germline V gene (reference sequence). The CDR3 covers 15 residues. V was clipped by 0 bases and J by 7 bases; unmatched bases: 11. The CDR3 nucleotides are TGTGCCTGGAGTGTACAAGGGACAGCCCTGGGTGGCTACACCTTC. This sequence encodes CAWSVQGTALGGYTF.

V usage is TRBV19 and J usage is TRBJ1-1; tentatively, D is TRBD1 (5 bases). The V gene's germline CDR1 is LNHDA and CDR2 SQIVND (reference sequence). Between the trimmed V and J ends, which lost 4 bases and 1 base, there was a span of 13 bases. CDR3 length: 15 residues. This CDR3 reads CASSKGKHANTEAFF. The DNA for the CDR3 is TGTGCCAGTAGTAAGGGGAAACATGCGAACACTGAAGCTTTCTTT. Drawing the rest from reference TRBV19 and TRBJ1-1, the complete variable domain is DGGITQSPKYLFRKEGQNVTLSCEQNLNHDAMYWYRQDPGQGLRLIYYSQIVNDFQKGDIAEGYSVSREKKESFPLTVTSAQKNPTAFYLCASSKGKHANTEAFFGQGTRLTVV.

The DNA for the CDR3 is TGTGCCAGCAGGCTAGGGGGAGAGACCCAGTACTTC. It encodes CASRLGGETQYF. This chain links TRBV11-2 with TRBJ2-5, with a possible D match to TRBD1 (6 bases). The CDR3 has 12 amino acids. Germline values: CDR1 SGHAT, CDR2 FQNNGV. V lost 6 bases to trimming and J lost 4 bases, with 9 bases between them.

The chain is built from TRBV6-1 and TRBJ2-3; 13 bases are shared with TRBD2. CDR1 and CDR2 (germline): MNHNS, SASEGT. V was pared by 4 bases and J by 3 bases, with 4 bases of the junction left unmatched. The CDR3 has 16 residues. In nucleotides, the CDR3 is TGTGCCAGCAGTGCGACTAGCGGGGGGAGGACAGATACGCAGTATTTT. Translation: CASSATSGGRTDTQYF.

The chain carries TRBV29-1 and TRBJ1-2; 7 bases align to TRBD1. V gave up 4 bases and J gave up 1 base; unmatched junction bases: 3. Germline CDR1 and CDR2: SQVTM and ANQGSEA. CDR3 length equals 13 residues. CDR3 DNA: TGCAGCGTTGGGCAGGGGGTTAACTATGGCTACACCTTC. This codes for CSVGQGVNYGYTF. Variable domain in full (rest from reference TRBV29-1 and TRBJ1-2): SAVISQKPSRDICQRGTSLTIQCQVDSQVTMMFWYRQQPGQSLTLIATANQGSEATYESGFVIDKFPISRPNLTFSTLTVSNMSPEDSSIYLCSVGQGVNYGYTFGSGTRLTVV.

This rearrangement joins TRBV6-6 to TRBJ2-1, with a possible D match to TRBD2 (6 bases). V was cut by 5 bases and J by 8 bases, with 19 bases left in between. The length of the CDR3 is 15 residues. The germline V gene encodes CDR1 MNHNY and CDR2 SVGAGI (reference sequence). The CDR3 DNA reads TGTGCCAGCAGTAACCGGGACTCCGTCGGGGATGAGCAGTTCTTC. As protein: CASSNRDSVGDEQFF.

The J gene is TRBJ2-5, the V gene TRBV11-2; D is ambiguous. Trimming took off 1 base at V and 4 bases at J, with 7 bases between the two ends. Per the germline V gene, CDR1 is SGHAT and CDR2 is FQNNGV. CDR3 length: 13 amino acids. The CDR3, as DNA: TGTGCCAGCAGCTTAGGCCGAGCAGAGACCCAGTACTTC. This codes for CASSLGRAETQYF.

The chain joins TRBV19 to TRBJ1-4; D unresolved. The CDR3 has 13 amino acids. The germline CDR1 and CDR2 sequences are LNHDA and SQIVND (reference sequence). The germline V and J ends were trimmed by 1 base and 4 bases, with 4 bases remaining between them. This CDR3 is CASSIAHNEKLFF. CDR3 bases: TGTGCCAGTAGTATAGCCCATAATGAAAAACTGTTTTTT.

The CDR3 DNA sequence: TGTGCCAGCAACATTAGGGGCGGGGGGTACAATGAGCAGTTCTTC. It yields the protein CASNIRGGGYNEQFF. The rearrangement links TRBV5-6 to TRBJ2-1; 8 positions agree with TRBD2. Germline values: CDR1 SGHDT, CDR2 YYEEEE. The V segment lost 6 bases and the J segment 4 bases; nucleotides outside the gene matches: 9. The CDR3 consists of 15 residues.

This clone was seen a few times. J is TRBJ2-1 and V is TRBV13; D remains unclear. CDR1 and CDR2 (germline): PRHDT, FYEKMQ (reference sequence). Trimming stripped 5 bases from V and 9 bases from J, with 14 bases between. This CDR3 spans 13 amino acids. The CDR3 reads CASSPSRYGEQFF. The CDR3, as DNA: TGTGCCAGCAGCCCCAGCAGGTACGGTGAGCAGTTCTTC.